The rows below give T cell receptor beta chains drawn from one sample of a study of T cell changes during pregnancy in multiple sclerosis. This table comes from immunoSEQ multiplex PCR, and its TCRdb copy is limited to in-frame clones, with some not included. The table shows approximately 46,000 clones, with roughly nine tenths occurring only once. This sample comprised CD4+ T cells from peripheral blood mononuclear cells, obtained after pregnancy. These receptors were taken from a female donor with multiple sclerosis, enrolled in a pregnancy study. CDR3s include the opening cysteine and the closing phenylalanine or tryptophan. Each record gives: V gene, J gene, D gene, clone size, CDR3 protein, CDR3 DNA. The D gene is left open where the match is weak. Clone size is shown for a subset of rows, as once, few, many or a class of expanded clone.

TRBV5-1	TRBJ2-3	-	-	CASQQTGTSTDTQYF	TGCGCCAGCCAACAGACAGGCACAAGCACAGATACGCAGTATTTT
TRBV19	TRBJ2-3	-	-	CASSDRSTDTQYF	TGTGCCAGTAGCGACAGGAGCACAGATACGCAGTATTTT
TRBV5-1	TRBJ2-7	TRBD2	-	CASSFGTSVKGNEQYF	TGCGCCAGCAGCTTTGGGACTAGCGTGAAAGGAAACGAGCAGTACTTC
TRBV25-1	TRBJ1-6	TRBD1	-	CASRGTGVNSPLHF	TGTGCCAGCAGAGGGACAGGGGTCAATTCACCCCTCCACTTT
TRBV7-2	TRBJ2-2	-	-	CASSKQGSPNTGELFF	TGTGCCAGCAGTAAACAGGGTTCACCGAACACCGGGGAGCTGTTTTTT
TRBV2	TRBJ1-1	TRBD1	-	CASRDRGYTEAFF	TGTGCCAGCAGGGACAGGGGGTACACTGAAGCTTTCTTT
TRBV6-5	TRBJ2-7	-	-	CASSPLIIRAEQYF	TGTGCCAGCAGTCCCCTCATTATTAGAGCCGAGCAGTACTTC
TRBV9	TRBJ1-1	TRBD1	-	CASSVGQGNTEAFF	TGTGCCAGCAGCGTTGGACAGGGGAACACTGAAGCTTTCTTT
TRBV5-1	TRBJ1-2	TRBD1	-	CASSSGQGPYGYTF	TGCGCCAGCAGCTCCGGACAGGGCCCTTATGGCTACACCTTC
TRBV27	TRBJ2-5	-	-	CASSPREDRPQGTQYF	TGTGCCAGCAGTCCGAGGGAGGACAGGCCCCAGGGGACCCAGTACTTC
TRBV11-2	TRBJ2-7	-	-	CASSPGGGRTSYF	TGTGCCAGCAGCCCCGGTGGCGGCAGAACGTCCTACTTC
TRBV29-1	TRBJ1-2	-	few	CSVEGTTIYGYTF	TGCAGCGTTGAAGGGACAACGATCTATGGCTACACCTTC
TRBV21-1	TRBJ2-1	-	-	CASSLGQGNGNEQFF	TGTGCCAGCAGCTTGGGACAGGGGAATGGCAATGAGCAGTTCTTC
TRBV29-1	TRBJ2-5	TRBD2	-	CSVIATGGGETQYF	TGCAGCGTTATTGCAACGGGAGGCGGAGAGACCCAGTACTTC
TRBV5-1	TRBJ2-5	TRBD2	-	CASSKLAGEETQYF	TGCGCCAGCAGCAAATTAGCGGGGGAAGAGACCCAGTACTTC
TRBV5-1	TRBJ2-1	TRBD2	-	CASSLLASGVSYNEQFF	TGCGCCAGCAGCTTGCTGGCTAGCGGGGTCTCCTACAATGAGCAGTTCTTC
TRBV5-8	TRBJ2-3	TRBD2	once	CASSPGLAGVTDTQYF	TGTGCCAGCAGCCCGGGACTAGCGGGAGTCACAGATACGCAGTATTTT
TRBV6-6	TRBJ1-2	-	-	CASRRDTLGSNYGYTF	TGTGCCAGCCGAAGGGACACCCTGGGGTCTAACTATGGCTACACCTTC
TRBV14	TRBJ2-7	TRBD1	-	CASSAGTGHYEQYF	TGTGCCAGCAGCGCCGGGACAGGACACTACGAGCAGTACTTC
TRBV10-1	TRBJ1-2	-	few	CASSTGTQVGYTF	TGCGCCAGCAGTACCGGGACACAAGTGGGCTACACCTTC
TRBV18	TRBJ1-4	-	-	CASSPTGNRIEKLFF	TGTGCCAGCTCACCCACAGGGAACAGGATCGAAAAACTGTTTTTT
TRBV19	TRBJ2-2	TRBD1	-	CASSLQTGTGELFF	TGTGCCAGTAGTCTCCAGACAGGGACCGGGGAGCTGTTTTTT
TRBV6-1	TRBJ2-1	TRBD2	-	CASSVLSGSSYNEQFF	TGTGCCAGCAGTGTCCTCAGCGGGAGCTCCTACAATGAGCAGTTCTTC
TRBV5-1	TRBJ2-1	-	-	CASSLAGFGFYNEQFF	TGCGCCAGCAGCTTGGCGGGATTCGGGTTCTACAATGAGCAGTTCTTC
TRBV19	TRBJ1-1	-	few	CASTQMGQVLRAFF	TGTGCCAGTACCCAAATGGGCCAGGTCCTTAGGGCTTTCTTT
TRBV10-3	TRBJ2-2	TRBD2	-	CAIRSSGTNTGELFF	TGTGCCATCAGATCTAGCGGAACGAACACCGGGGAGCTGTTTTTT
TRBV10-2	TRBJ1-1	-	many	CASSDTGKNTEAFF	TGCGCCAGCAGTGATACCGGGAAGAACACTGAAGCTTTCTTT
TRBV21-1	TRBJ1-1	-	-	CASSKGRRTEAFF	TGTGCCAGCAGCAAAGGGAGGCGCACTGAAGCTTTCTTT
TRBV7-7	TRBJ2-1	TRBD1	once	CASSLGGGSDEQFF	TGTGCCAGCAGCTTAGGAGGGGGCTCCGATGAGCAGTTCTTC
TRBV20-1	TRBJ2-7	-	-	CSARGAYEQYF	TGCAGTGCAAGAGGGGCTTACGAGCAGTACTTC
TRBV18	TRBJ2-3	-	-	CASSKRDSQDTQYF	TGTGCCAGCTCTAAAAGAGACTCCCAAGATACGCAGTATTTT
TRBV20-1	TRBJ1-5	-	few	CSARDPTFWHF	TGCAGTGCTAGAGATCCCACATTTTGGCATTTT
TRBV19	TRBJ2-1	TRBD2	-	CASSIEASGPGVRLEQFF	TGTGCCAGTAGTATCGAGGCTAGCGGGCCAGGGGTTCGACTTGAGCAGTTCTTC
TRBV4-3	TRBJ1-2	-	-	CASSQEVQGTYGYTF	TGCGCCAGCAGCCAAGAAGTCCAGGGAACCTATGGCTACACCTTC
TRBV7-9	TRBJ1-5	TRBD1	-	CASSFGGGDRNQPQHF	TGTGCCAGCAGCTTTGGAGGGGGCGATCGCAATCAGCCCCAGCATTTT
TRBV28	TRBJ2-1	-	-	CASRGGPDGYNEQFF	TGTGCCAGCAGGGGCGGGCCGGATGGCTACAATGAGCAGTTCTTC
TRBV27	TRBJ2-6	-	-	CASSFVGRGSGANVLTF	TGTGCCAGCAGTTTTGTGGGTCGGGGCTCTGGGGCCAACGTCCTGACTTTC
TRBV9	TRBJ2-1	-	-	CASSVVPGTLYNEQFF	TGTGCCAGCAGCGTAGTACCGGGAACCCTCTACAATGAGCAGTTCTTC
TRBV19	TRBJ1-2	-	-	CASAEQGLDGYTF	TGTGCCAGCGCCGAACAGGGTCTAGATGGCTACACCTTC
TRBV7-2	TRBJ1-3	TRBD1	-	CASSQGGSGNTIYF	TGTGCCAGCAGCCAGGGGGGATCTGGAAACACCATATATTTT
TRBV28	TRBJ2-5	TRBD1	-	CASRRPGTGGQYF	TGTGCCAGCAGGCGTCCCGGGACAGGGGGCCAGTACTTC
TRBV27	TRBJ1-2	TRBD1	-	CATGGQGYYGYTF	TGTGCCACAGGGGGACAAGGCTACTATGGCTACACCTTC
TRBV29-1	TRBJ2-5	-	once	CSVATTTKETQYF	TGCAGCGTCGCGACTACTACCAAAGAGACCCAGTACTTC
TRBV2	TRBJ1-1	-	-	CASRPLGQSRGDTEAFF	TGTGCCAGCAGGCCATTAGGACAGTCTCGGGGGGACACTGAAGCTTTCTTT
TRBV5-4	TRBJ2-5	-	-	CASSKKSLETQYF	TGTGCCAGCAGCAAGAAGAGTTTGGAGACCCAGTACTTC
TRBV6-1	TRBJ1-1	-	-	CASSIQGANTEAFF	TGTGCCAGCAGTATACAGGGAGCAAACACTGAAGCTTTCTTT
TRBV2	TRBJ2-1	-	-	CASTSGGRDNEQFF	TGTGCCAGCACTTCAGGGGGGCGCGACAATGAGCAGTTCTTC
TRBV2	TRBJ2-2	TRBD1	-	CASSEVRGHTGELFF	TGTGCCAGCAGTGAGGTCAGGGGGCATACCGGGGAGCTGTTTTTT